This T cell receptor beta chain was profiled in a study of blood T cell repertoires in COVID-19. The protocol was immunoSEQ multiplex PCR, while the TCRdb copy is restricted to in-frame clones and leaves out a portion. Of roughly 350,000 clones in the sample, over 70% were seen once. The sequencing input was peripheral blood. This TCR came from a woman in her forties or fifties with COVID-19, enrolled during active disease.

The CDR3 bases are TGTGCCAGCAGCGCCGGGACTAGCGGGAGAGGAGAGACCCAGTACTTC. Its translation: CASSAGTSGRGETQYF. The V call is TRBV11-2, the J call TRBJ2-5, with TRBD2 matching 14 bases. CDR3 size: 16 residues. Trimming cost V 5 bases and J 4 bases; bases outside gene matches: 6. Germline loops: CDR1 SGHAT, CDR2 FQNNGV.